The sequence of this T cell receptor (beta chain) was determined in a study of STAT5B mutations in CD4+ large granular lymphocyte leukemia. Study in general: When available, cryopreserved cells underwent CD8+ depletion before CD4+ selection. Study-level points and caveats: Patient CD4-sorted repertoires looked more clonal than healthy CD4+ repertoires, even without putative leukemic clones. 8/27 top patient clones versus 2/35 control clones were TRBV06-family.

This clone is medium-sized within its sample. What it binds is not known. Libraries were prepared by immunoSEQ multiplex PCR; TCRdb keeps only in-frame clonotypes and omits some of them. The sample includes some 6,000 clones, roughly 80% of them seen just once. Bead-separated CD4+, CD4+CD8+, CD57+ or CD56+ fractions, or PBMC, were used. Germline values: CDR1 SGHTA, CDR2 FQGNSA. V was clipped by 1 base and J by 2 bases, with 11 bases between them. This CDR3 spans 16 amino acids. The clonotype comes from a man older than 75 with CD4+ T-cell large granular lymphocyte leukemia. The chain combines TRBV7-2 with TRBJ2-2; D uncertain. The sample taken for sequencing was PBMCs. The CDR3 nucleotides read TGTGCCAGCAGCTTAGATCCAGCGAGTAACACCGGGGAGCTGTTTTTT. Its translation is CASSLDPASNTGELFF.